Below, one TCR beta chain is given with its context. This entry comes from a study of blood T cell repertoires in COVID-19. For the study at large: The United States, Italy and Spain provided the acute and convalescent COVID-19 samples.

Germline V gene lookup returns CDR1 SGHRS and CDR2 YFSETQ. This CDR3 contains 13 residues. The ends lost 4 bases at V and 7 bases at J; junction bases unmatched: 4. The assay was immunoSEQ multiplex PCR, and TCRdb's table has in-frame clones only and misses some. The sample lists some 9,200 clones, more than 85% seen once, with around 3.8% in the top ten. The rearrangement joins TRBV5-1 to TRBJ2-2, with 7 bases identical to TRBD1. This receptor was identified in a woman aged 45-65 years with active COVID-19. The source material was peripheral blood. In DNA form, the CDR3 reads TGCGCCAGCAGCGTTTACAGGGGCGGGGAGCTGTTTTTT. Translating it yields CASSVYRGGELFF.